The 14 T cell receptor beta chains presented below share a single source sample, sequenced in a study of shared clonotypes between healthy human individuals. Sequencing was performed with immunoSEQ multiplex PCR; in TCRdb, only in-frame clones are kept and a portion is missing. This sample has millions of clones, with 85% to 95% found just once. Sequences were obtained from naive CD4+ T cells sorted from blood. The subset was: CD45RA+ positively selected. These receptor sequences come from a man between 18 and 29 years old in good health.

This chain connects TRBV5-6 to TRBJ1-3; tentative D call: TRBD1 (6 bases). The CDR3 has 16 residues. V dropped 0 bases and J dropped 0 bases, with 10 bases sitting between them. Germline V gene lookup returns CDR1 SGHDT and CDR2 YYEEEE. The CDR3 protein is CASSLGTVLSGNTIYF. In DNA form, the CDR3 reads TGTGCCAGCAGCTTGGGGACAGTTCTCTCTGGAAACACCATATATTTT.

V usage is TRBV11-2 and J usage is TRBJ1-1, with 7 bases that match TRBD1. Germline-derived CDR1 and CDR2 are SGHAT and FQNNGV. The CDR3 totals 16 residues. V shed 0 bases, J shed 1 base, and the junction held 5 bases outside the gene matches. CDR3 bases: TGTGCCAGCAGCTTAGATAGAGGGACAGCGAACACTGAAGCTTTCTTT. Amino acids: CASSLDRGTANTEAFF.

This sequence joins TRBV19 and TRBJ2-5; 8 bases fit TRBD2. The germline V gene encodes CDR1 LNHDA and CDR2 SQIVND (reference sequence). After removal of 1 base from V and 2 bases from J, the junction contained 6 bases not matched to a gene. The CDR3 is 16 residues long. The chain's CDR3 is CASSIVGGGLQETQYF. In DNA form, the CDR3 reads TGTGCCAGTAGTATAGTAGGCGGGGGGCTTCAAGAGACCCAGTACTTC.

The rearrangement links TRBV7-2 to TRBJ2-1, with D possibly being TRBD1 or TRBD2 (5 bases each). The germline V gene encodes CDR1 SGHTA and CDR2 FQGNSA. Trimming shortened V by 1 base and J by 8 bases, and 18 bases separated the two germline ends. This CDR3 is built from 16 residues. The CDR3 spells CASSLVGTLGSDEQFF. CDR3 in DNA: TGTGCCAGCAGCTTAGTTGGGACCCTCGGATCGGATGAGCAGTTCTTC.

About this clone itself: The sample contains more than one DNA sequence encoding this CDR3. The rearrangement uses TRBV5-1 and TRBJ2-3; D may be TRBD2 (5 bases). V dropped 2 bases and J dropped 2 bases, with 9 bases sitting between them. Germline assignment: CDR1 SGHRS and CDR2 YFSETQ. The length of the CDR3 is 14 residues. The CDR3 coding sequence is TGCGCCAGCAGCTTCCGCGGGTCCACAGATACGCAGTATTTT. This encodes CASSFRGSTDTQYF.

The chain uses TRBV7-9 and TRBJ1-1; D remains unclear. The V and J ends lost 9 bases and 0 bases respectively, with 8 bases between them. CDR3 size: 12 residues. The germline V gene encodes CDR1 SEHNR and CDR2 FQNEAQ (reference sequence). The CDR3 DNA reads TGTGCCAGTGAGCCCATGAACACTGAAGCTTTCTTT. It translates to CASEPMNTEAFF.

The sample holds one count of this clone. This rearrangement joins TRBV10-2 to TRBJ2-7; D ambiguous. V lost 0 bases and J 1 base, leaving 10 bases between the germline ends. CDR1 WSHSY and CDR2 SAAADI come from the germline V gene. The CDR3 consists of 15 residues. The CDR3 spells CASSESRHPSYEQYF. In DNA form, the CDR3 reads TGCGCCAGCAGTGAGTCGAGGCACCCTTCCTACGAGCAGTACTTC.

CDR3 in amino acids: CASSSRTGGSYEQYF. DNA of the CDR3: TGTGCCAGCAGCTCCCGGACAGGGGGCTCCTACGAGCAGTACTTC. V and J are TRBV5-6 and TRBJ2-7, with 10 bases fitting TRBD1. The germline CDR1 and CDR2 sequences are SGHDT and YYEEEE. Trimming cost V 3 bases and J 0 bases; bases outside gene matches: 3. The CDR3 loop spans 15 amino acids.

V gene TRBV7-3 combines with J gene TRBJ2-2, with D perhaps matching TRBD2 (6 bases). Germline values: CDR1 SGHTA, CDR2 FQGTGA. V lost 2 bases and J 3 bases, leaving 13 bases between the germline ends. The CDR3 contains 16 residues. For the CDR3, the DNA is TGTGCCAGCAGCTTAGCCCCGGGGGATGACACCGGGGAGCTGTTTTTT. Its protein product is CASSLAPGDDTGELFF.

The chain carries TRBV5-1 and TRBJ2-2; tentative D call: TRBD1 (6 bases). The CDR3 covers 13 residues. Germline loops: CDR1 SGHRS, CDR2 YFSETQ. The germline V and J ends were trimmed by 4 bases and 5 bases, with 9 bases remaining between them. CDR3: CASSTQGTGELFF. In DNA, the CDR3 is TGCGCCAGCAGCACACAGGGAACCGGGGAGCTGTTTTTT.

This clone was counted a single time. The rearrangement links TRBV19 to TRBJ2-7; TRBD1 is a possible D gene (6 bases). Per germline, CDR1 LNHDA and CDR2 SQIVND (reference sequence). V was cut by 3 bases and J by 1 base, with 10 bases left in between. The CDR3 length is 14 residues. The CDR3 protein is CASSMSQGSYEQYF. CDR3 coding DNA: TGTGCCAGTAGTATGTCTCAGGGGTCCTACGAGCAGTACTTC.

This sequence joins TRBV29-1 and TRBJ2-7; 12 bases fit TRBD2. The V gene's germline CDR1 is SQVTM and CDR2 ANQGSEA. This CDR3 region has 14 residues. Trimming took 4 bases from V and 1 from J; bases not matched to a gene: 2. The CDR3 spells CSVGGTSGSYEQYF. Here the CDR3 DNA reads TGCAGCGTTGGCGGGACTAGCGGGTCCTACGAGCAGTACTTC.

The V call is TRBV10-3, the J call TRBJ2-1; 9 bases agree with TRBD1. Trimming cost V 8 bases and J 8 bases; bases outside gene matches: 7. This CDR3 has 13 amino acids. Per germline, CDR1 ENHRY and CDR2 SYGVKD. The CDR3 spells CAIHGTGNYEQFF. The CDR3 nucleotides read TGTGCCATCCACGGGACAGGGAATTATGAGCAGTTCTTC.

The chain combines TRBV4-3 with TRBJ1-5, with a weak D call TRBD1 (5 bases). V was clipped by 0 bases and J by 6 bases, with 9 bases between them. The CDR3 has 14 residues. Germline V gives CDR1 LGHNA, CDR2 YSLEER. The CDR3 nucleotides are TGCGCCAGCAGCCAAGATGGGGGAGGTCAGCCCCAGCATTTT. Its protein product is CASSQDGGGQPQHF.